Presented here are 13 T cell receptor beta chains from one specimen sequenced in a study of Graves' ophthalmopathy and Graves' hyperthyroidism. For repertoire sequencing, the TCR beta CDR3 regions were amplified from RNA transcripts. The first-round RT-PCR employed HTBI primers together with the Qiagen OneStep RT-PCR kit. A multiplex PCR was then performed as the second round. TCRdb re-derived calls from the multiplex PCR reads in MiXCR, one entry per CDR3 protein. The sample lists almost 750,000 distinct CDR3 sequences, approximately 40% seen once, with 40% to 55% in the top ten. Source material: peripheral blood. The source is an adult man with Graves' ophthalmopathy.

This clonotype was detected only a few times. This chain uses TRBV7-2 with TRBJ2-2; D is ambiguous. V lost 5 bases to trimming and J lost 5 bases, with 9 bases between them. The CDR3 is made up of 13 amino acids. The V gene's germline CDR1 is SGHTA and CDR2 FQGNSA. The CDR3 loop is CASSNSVTGELFF. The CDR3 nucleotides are TGTGCCAGCAGCAATAGTGTAACCGGGGAGCTGTTTTTT.

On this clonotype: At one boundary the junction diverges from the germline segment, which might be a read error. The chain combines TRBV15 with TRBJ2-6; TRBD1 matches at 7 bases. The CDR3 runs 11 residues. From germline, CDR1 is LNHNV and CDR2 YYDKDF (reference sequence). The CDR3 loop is CATSRTTGKAF. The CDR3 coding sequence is TGTGCCACCAGCAGGACGACAGGGAAAGCTTTC.

CDR3 nucleotides: TGCAGTGCCAGACAGCAGGGGATTTACGAGCAGTACTTC. It translates to CSARQQGIYEQYF. The V call is TRBV20-1, the J call TRBJ2-7; the D gene is possibly TRBD1 (6 bases). Germline V CDR1 and CDR2: DFQATT, SNEGSKA (reference sequence). This CDR3 is 13 amino acids long. The V end was cut by 6 bases, the J end by 4 bases, with 16 bases between.

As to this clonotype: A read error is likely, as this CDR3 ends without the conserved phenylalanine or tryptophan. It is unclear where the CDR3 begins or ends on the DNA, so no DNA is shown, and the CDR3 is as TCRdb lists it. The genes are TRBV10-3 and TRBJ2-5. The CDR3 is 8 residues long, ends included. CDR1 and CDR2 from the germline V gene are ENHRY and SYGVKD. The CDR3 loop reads CASKRLVR.

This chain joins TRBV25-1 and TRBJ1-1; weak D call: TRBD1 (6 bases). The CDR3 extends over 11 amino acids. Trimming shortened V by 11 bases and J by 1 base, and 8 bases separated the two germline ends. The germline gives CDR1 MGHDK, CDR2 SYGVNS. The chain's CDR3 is CAGTSNTEAFF. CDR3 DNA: TGTGCCGGGACATCGAACACTGAAGCTTTCTTT.

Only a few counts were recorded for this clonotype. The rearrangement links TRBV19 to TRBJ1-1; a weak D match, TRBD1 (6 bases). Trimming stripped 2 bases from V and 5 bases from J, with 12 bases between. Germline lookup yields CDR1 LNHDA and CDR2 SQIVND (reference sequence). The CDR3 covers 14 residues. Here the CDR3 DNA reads TGTGCCAGTAGTATAACGGGGGCGCTAACTGAAGCTTTCTTT. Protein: CASSITGALTEAFF.

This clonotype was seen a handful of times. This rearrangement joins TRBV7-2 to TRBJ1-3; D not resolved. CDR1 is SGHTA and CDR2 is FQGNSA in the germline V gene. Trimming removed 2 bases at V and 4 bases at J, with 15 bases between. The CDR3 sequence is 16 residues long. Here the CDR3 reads CASSLSSLEGGNTIYF. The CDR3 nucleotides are TGTGCCAGCAGCTTAAGTTCCCTAGAGGGCGGAAACACCATATATTTT. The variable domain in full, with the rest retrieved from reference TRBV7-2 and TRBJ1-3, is GAGVSQSPSNKVTEKGKDVELRCDPISGHTALYWYRQSLGQGLEFLIYFQGNSAPDKSGLPSDRFSAERTGGSVSTLTIQRTQQEDSAVYLCASSLSSLEGGNTIYFGEGSWLTVV.

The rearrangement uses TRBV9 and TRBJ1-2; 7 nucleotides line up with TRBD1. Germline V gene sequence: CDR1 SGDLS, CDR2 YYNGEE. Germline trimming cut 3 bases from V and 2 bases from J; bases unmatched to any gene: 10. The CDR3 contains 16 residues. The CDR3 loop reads CASSAGPGQSNYGYTF. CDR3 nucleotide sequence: TGTGCCAGCAGCGCGGGACCGGGACAGTCCAACTATGGCTACACCTTC.

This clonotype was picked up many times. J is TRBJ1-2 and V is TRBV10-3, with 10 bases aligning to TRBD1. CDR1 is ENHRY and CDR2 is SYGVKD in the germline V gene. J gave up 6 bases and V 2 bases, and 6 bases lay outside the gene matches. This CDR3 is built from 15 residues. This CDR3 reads CAISEAAGTGDGYTF. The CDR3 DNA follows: TGTGCCATCAGTGAGGCTGCCGGGACAGGGGATGGCTACACCTTC.

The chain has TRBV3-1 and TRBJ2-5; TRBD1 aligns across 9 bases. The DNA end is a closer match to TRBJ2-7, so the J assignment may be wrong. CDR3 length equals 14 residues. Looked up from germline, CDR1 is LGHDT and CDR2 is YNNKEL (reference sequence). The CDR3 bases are TGTGCCAGCAGCCAAGACGACAGGGGGTACGAGCAGTACTTC. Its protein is CASSQDDRGYEQYF.

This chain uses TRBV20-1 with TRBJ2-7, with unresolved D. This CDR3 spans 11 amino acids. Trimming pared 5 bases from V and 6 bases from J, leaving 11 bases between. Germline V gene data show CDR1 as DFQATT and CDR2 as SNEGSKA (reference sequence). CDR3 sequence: CSASLGSEQYF. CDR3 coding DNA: TGCAGTGCTTCTCTTGGATCCGAGCAGTACTTC.

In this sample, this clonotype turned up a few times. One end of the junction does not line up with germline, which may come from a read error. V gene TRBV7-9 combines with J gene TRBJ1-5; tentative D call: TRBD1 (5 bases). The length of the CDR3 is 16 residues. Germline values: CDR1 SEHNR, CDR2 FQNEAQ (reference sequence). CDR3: CASSQDPRAGNQPQHF. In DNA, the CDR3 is TGCGCCAGCAGCCAAGATCCCAGGGCAGGCAATCAGCCCCAGCATTTT.

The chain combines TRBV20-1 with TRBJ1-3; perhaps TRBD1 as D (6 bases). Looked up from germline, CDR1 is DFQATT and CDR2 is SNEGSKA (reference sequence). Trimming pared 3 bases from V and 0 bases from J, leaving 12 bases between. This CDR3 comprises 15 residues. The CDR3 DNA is TGCAGTGCTAGTGAACAGGGAGGCTCTGGAAACACCATATATTTT. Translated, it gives CSASEQGGSGNTIYF.